The 20 T cell receptor beta chains reported below all come from one sample, sequenced in a study of blood T cell repertoires in COVID-19. Sequencing used immunoSEQ multiplex PCR; TCRdb keeps in-frame clones, though not all of them. The repertoire holds about 200,000 clones, with around 83% as singletons. The sequenced material came from peripheral blood. The receptors originated from an older woman with COVID-19, enrolled during active disease.

In its sample, this clone was seen once. The gene calls are TRBV7-9 and TRBJ1-1; no reliable D call. This CDR3 has 16 amino acids. Germline CDR1 reads SEHNR; CDR2 reads FQNEAQ (reference sequence). V lost 2 bases and J 1 base, leaving 14 bases between the germline ends. Here the CDR3 DNA reads TGTGCCAGCAGCTTATTGGGAGGACGGACGAACACTGAAGCTTTCTTT. It encodes CASSLLGGRTNTEAFF.

The table lists this clone with a count of one. The V call is TRBV5-8, the J call TRBJ2-5; D perhaps matches TRBD1 (5 bases). The ends were cut back, 5 bases at V and 0 bases at J, with 17 bases in the middle. The CDR3 is 16 residues long. Germline V gene data show CDR1 as SGHTS and CDR2 as YDEGEE. CDR3 region: CASSFTTRTYQETQYF. As DNA, the CDR3 is TGTGCCAGCAGTTTCACCACGAGGACATACCAAGAGACCCAGTACTTC.

This chain links TRBV20-1 with TRBJ1-6, with 10 bases aligning to TRBD1. The CDR3 runs 14 residues. CDR1 DFQATT and CDR2 SNEGSKA come from the germline V gene (reference sequence). Losses at the gene ends were 6 bases for V and 13 bases for J; bases not matched to a gene: 12. The CDR3 protein is CSASTGTGVSPLHF. The CDR3 DNA sequence: TGCAGTGCCAGTACCGGGACAGGGGTTTCCCCCCTCCACTTT.

The chain joins TRBV30 to TRBJ2-5; 7 bases match TRBD2. V gave up 4 bases and J gave up 3 bases; unmatched junction bases: 8. The germline gives CDR1 GTSNPN, CDR2 SVGIG (reference sequence). This CDR3 comprises 14 residues. This chain's CDR3 is CAWNPLARKETQYF. The CDR3 DNA sequence: TGTGCCTGGAACCCACTAGCGAGGAAAGAGACCCAGTACTTC.

J is TRBJ2-2 and V is TRBV5-1, with 8 nucleotides matching TRBD2. Germline V gene lookup returns CDR1 SGHRS and CDR2 YFSETQ. This CDR3 has 15 residues. V dropped 3 bases and J dropped 4; count of bases not matched to a gene: 5. CDR3 region: CASSYSGIGTGELFF. DNA for the CDR3: TGCGCCAGCAGCTATAGCGGGATAGGCACCGGGGAGCTGTTTTTT.

This clone has more than one count but fewer than ten. This chain joins TRBV11-3 and TRBJ2-3, with D perhaps TRBD1 (5 bases). This CDR3 has 13 amino acids. Between the trimmed V and J ends, which lost 9 bases and 2 bases, there was a span of 12 bases. The germline gives CDR1 SGHNT, CDR2 YENEEA. CDR3 DNA sequence: TGTGCCAGTCAATCCAGGGACACAGATACGCAGTATTTT. The encoded protein is CASQSRDTDTQYF.

The V and J genes are TRBV7-9 and TRBJ2-2; the D gene is possibly TRBD2 (5 bases). The CDR3 sequence is 15 residues long. Trimming pared 1 base from V and 6 bases from J, leaving 12 bases between. Germline V gene sequence: CDR1 SEHNR, CDR2 FQNEAQ (reference sequence). CDR3 nucleotide sequence: TGTGCCAGCAGCTTAGGGACTCGGGGTGCCGGGGAGCTGTTTTTT. It specifies CASSLGTRGAGELFF.

The chain recombines TRBV30 with TRBJ1-1, with no clear D. CDR1 GTSNPN and CDR2 SVGIG come from the germline V gene (reference sequence). The CDR3 length is 13 residues. Trimming took 0 bases from V and 4 from J, leaving 9 bases between them. DNA of the CDR3: TGTGCCTGGAGTGTAAGTAGTTCCACTGAAGCTTTCTTT. Its protein is CAWSVSSSTEAFF.

This clone was seen more than once but under ten times. This rearrangement joins TRBV27 to TRBJ1-6, with 9 nucleotides matching TRBD1. Germline CDR1 MNHEY, CDR2 SMNVEV (reference sequence). CDR3 size: 15 residues. The junction had 5 bases not matched to a gene; V was cut back by 1 base and J by 10 bases. This chain's CDR3 is CASSLLGQGGSPLHF. The CDR3 bases are TGTGCCAGCAGTTTATTGGGACAGGGAGGGTCACCCCTCCACTTT.

The chain carries TRBV24-1 and TRBJ2-7, with 12 bases identical to TRBD1. V shed 4 bases and J 5 bases; nucleotides not matched to a gene: 5. There are 15 residues in the CDR3. Germline CDR1 is KGHDR and CDR2 is SFDVKD. The CDR3 DNA reads as TGTGCCACCAGTGAACCGGGACAGGGGGCGAACGAGCAGTACTTC. Protein product: CATSEPGQGANEQYF.

This chain joins TRBV11-2 and TRBJ2-5; D gene unclear. The CDR3 totals 12 residues. Between the trimmed V and J ends, which lost 3 bases and 5 bases, there was a span of 7 bases. Germline CDR1 and CDR2: SGHAT and FQNNGV. CDR3 sequence: CASSFSWETQYF. For the CDR3, the DNA is TGTGCCAGCAGCTTTAGTTGGGAGACCCAGTACTTC.

V usage is TRBV7-2 and J usage is TRBJ1-5; TRBD1 matches 7 bases. The length of the CDR3 is 14 residues. Germline CDR1 and CDR2: SGHTA and FQGNSA. The junction had 4 bases not matched to a gene; V was cut back by 4 bases and J by 4 bases. The CDR3 loop is CASSSGQPNQPQHF. As DNA, the CDR3 is TGTGCCAGCAGCTCGGGACAGCCAAATCAGCCCCAGCATTTT.

This chain joins TRBV6-5 and TRBJ2-1; maybe TRBD2 (6 bases). V was clipped by 5 bases and J by 0 bases, with 11 bases between them. The CDR3 spans 15 residues. Germline CDR1 and CDR2: MNHEY and SVGAGI. CDR3 in amino acids: CASSRGVSSYNEQFF. The CDR3 nucleotides read TGTGCCAGCAGTCGCGGGGTGAGCTCCTACAATGAGCAGTTCTTC.

This chain connects TRBV19 to TRBJ2-2, with 8 bases matching TRBD2. With 6 bases clipped from V and 5 bases from J, the junction kept 11 bases outside the gene matches. This CDR3 is 16 amino acids long. CDR1 and CDR2 from the germline V gene are LNHDA and SQIVND (reference sequence). CDR3 loop: CASRSSGTRMTGELFF. The CDR3 DNA reads as TGTGCCAGTAGGTCATCCGGGACTAGGATGACCGGGGAGCTGTTTTTT.

In the case of this clone: Other DNA sequences in this sample translate to the same CDR3. The chain carries TRBV27 and TRBJ2-7; the D is unclear. CDR3 length: 15 residues. Per germline, CDR1 MNHEY and CDR2 SMNVEV (reference sequence). The V end was cut by 0 bases, the J end by 2 bases, with 11 bases between. CDR3 bases: TGTGCCAGCAGTTTATCCATTGACTTCACCTACGAGCAGTACTTC. This codes for CASSLSIDFTYEQYF.

This chain links TRBV5-1 with TRBJ2-1; 8 bases map to TRBD1. The trim removed 7 bases at V and 4 bases at J, leaving 4 bases unmatched. Germline-derived CDR1 and CDR2 are SGHRS and YFSETQ. The CDR3 loop spans 13 amino acids. CDR3 amino acids: CASAQGAYNEQFF. The CDR3 region has the DNA TGCGCCAGCGCTCAGGGGGCTTACAATGAGCAGTTCTTC.

The V gene is TRBV5-8, the J gene TRBJ1-3; D gene ambiguous. This CDR3 comprises 13 residues. Trimming left V 2 bases short and J 4 bases short, with 7 bases between. CDR1 and CDR2 from the germline V gene are SGHTS and YDEGEE. CDR3 sequence reads: CASSFRLGNTIYF. The CDR3 region has the DNA TGTGCCAGCAGCTTCAGGTTGGGAAACACCATATATTTT.

This clone was detected only a few times. This chain uses TRBV18 with TRBJ1-2; the match to TRBD1 covers 9 bases. The germline V gene encodes CDR1 KGHSH and CDR2 LQKENI. V lost 3 bases, J lost 9 bases, and 8 bases stayed unmatched. The length of the CDR3 is 14 residues. The CDR3 nucleotides read TGTGCCAGCTCACCCCCCGGGACAGGGTTCAGCTACACCTTC. Translated, it gives CASSPPGTGFSYTF.

V and J are TRBV9 and TRBJ2-1; D is possibly TRBD2 (5 bases). The CDR3 runs 18 residues. Germline V gives CDR1 SGDLS, CDR2 YYNGEE. V was clipped by 3 bases and J by 1 base, with 20 bases between them. As DNA, the CDR3 is TGTGCCAGCAGCGCGGAAACCTTGGACTCGCGTTCCTACAATGAGCAGTTCTTC. Its protein product is CASSAETLDSRSYNEQFF.

The chain uses TRBV15 and TRBJ2-7; no clear D. The CDR3 is 13 amino acids. Trimming pared 0 bases from V and 3 bases from J, leaving 6 bases between. CDR1 is LNHNV, CDR2 YYDKDF, per germline (reference sequence). CDR3 protein: CATSRDYYYEQYF. In DNA, the CDR3 is TGTGCCACCAGCAGAGATTATTACTACGAGCAGTACTTC.